This T cell receptor (beta chain) was recovered during a study of T cell repertoires in cytomegalovirus infection. Turning to the study itself: Based on public TCR beta signatures, there were indications of CMV infection and of a matching HLA type.

The CDR3 is 14 amino acids. V was trimmed by 5 bases and J by 3 bases, leaving 14 bases between them. Germline V gene sequence: CDR1 MNHEY, CDR2 SVGEGT. Each CDR3 protein is one row after TCRdb ran MiXCR on the reads. The data hold some 300,000 distinct CDR3 sequences, with about 13% observed a single time. General study findings and limits: What dominated the ex vivo response were HLA-C-restricted CMV-specific TCR beta clonotypes. CMV carriers with the relevant HLA were identified by cumulative public TCR beta family frequency.

This clonotype was recorded at least ten times. Its cognate antigen is unknown. Material for sequencing was PBMCs. The sequence was collected from a human donor in good health (CMV status not recorded). Some clones in this sample may be carry-over from other donors' samples. This chain links TRBV6-2 or TRBV6-3 with TRBJ2-7; D may be TRBD2 (6 bases). This chain's CDR3 is CASSLEGASYEQYF. Written as DNA, the CDR3 is TGTGCCAGCAGTCTGGAGGGCGCCAGCTACGAGCAGTACTTC.